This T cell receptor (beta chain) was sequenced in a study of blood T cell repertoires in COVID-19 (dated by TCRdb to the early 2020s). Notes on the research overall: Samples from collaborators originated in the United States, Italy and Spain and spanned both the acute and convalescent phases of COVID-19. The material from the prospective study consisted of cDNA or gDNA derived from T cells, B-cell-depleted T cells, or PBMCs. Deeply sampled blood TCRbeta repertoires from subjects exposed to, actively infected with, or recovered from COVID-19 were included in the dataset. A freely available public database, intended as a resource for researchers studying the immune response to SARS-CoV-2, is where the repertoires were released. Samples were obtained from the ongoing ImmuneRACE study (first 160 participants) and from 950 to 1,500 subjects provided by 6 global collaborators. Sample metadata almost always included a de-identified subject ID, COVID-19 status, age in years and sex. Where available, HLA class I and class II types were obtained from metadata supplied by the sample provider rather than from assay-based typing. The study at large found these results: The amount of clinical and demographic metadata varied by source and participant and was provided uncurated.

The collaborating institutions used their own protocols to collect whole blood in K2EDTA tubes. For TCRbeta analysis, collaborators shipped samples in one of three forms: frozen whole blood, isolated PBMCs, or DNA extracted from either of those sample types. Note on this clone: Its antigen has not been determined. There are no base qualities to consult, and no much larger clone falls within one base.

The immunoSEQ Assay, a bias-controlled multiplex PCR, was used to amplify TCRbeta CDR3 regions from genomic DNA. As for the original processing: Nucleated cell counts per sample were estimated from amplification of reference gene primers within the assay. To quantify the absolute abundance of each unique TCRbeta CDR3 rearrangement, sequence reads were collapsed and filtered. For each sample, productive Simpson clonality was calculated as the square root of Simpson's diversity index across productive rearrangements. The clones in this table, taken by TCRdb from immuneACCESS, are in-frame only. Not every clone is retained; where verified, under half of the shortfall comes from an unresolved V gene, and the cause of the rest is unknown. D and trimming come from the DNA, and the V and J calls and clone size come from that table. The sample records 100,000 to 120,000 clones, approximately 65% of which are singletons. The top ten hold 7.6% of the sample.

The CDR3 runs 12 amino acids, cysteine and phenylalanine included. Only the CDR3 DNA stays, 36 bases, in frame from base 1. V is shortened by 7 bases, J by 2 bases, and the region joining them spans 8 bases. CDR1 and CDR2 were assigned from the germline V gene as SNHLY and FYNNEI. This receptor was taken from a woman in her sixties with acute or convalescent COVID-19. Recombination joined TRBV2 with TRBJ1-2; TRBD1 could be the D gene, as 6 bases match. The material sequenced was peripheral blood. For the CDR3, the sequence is CASTTGNYGYTF. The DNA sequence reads TGTGCCAGCACGACAGGAAACTATGGCTACACCTTC. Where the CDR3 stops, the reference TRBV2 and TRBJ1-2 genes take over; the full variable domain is EPEVTQTPSHQVTQMGQEVILRCVPISNHLYFYWYRQILGQKVEFLVSFYNNEISEKSEIFDDQFSVERPDGSNFTLKIRSTKLEDSAMYFCASTTGNYGYTFGSGTRLTVV.